The 22 T cell receptor beta chains below all came from one sample that was sequenced in a study of prognosis after radiotherapy for stage I lung cancer. TCR beta CDR3 amplification from genomic DNA was performed by two-round multiplex PCR. First-round PCR employed TRBV- and TRBJ-specific primers for each gene. TCRdb redid the calling of the multiplex PCR reads with MiXCR, one entry per CDR3 protein. The table has around 26,000 distinct CDR3 sequences, roughly two fifths seen once. Source: PBMCs, taken before or after stereotactic body radiation therapy (not recorded which). All receptors derive from a donor over 45 with non-small cell lung cancer.

This clonotype was recorded at least ten times. The rearrangement joins TRBV11-2 to TRBJ2-7; D is unresolved. V was pared by 5 bases and J by 3 bases, with 5 bases between. CDR1 and CDR2 from the germline V gene are SGHAT and FQNNGV. The CDR3 runs 11 residues. Written as DNA, the CDR3 is TGTGCCAGCAGCAACCACTACGAGCAGTACTTC. It translates to CASSNHYEQYF.

The gene calls are TRBV7-8 and TRBJ1-1; no clear D gene. CDR1 and CDR2 from the germline V gene are SGHVS and FQNEAQ. V lost 7 bases, J lost 12 bases, and 24 bases lay in between. This CDR3 region has 14 residues. CDR3 DNA: TGTGCCAGCATCTTCGCGCCCCAGGCGGAGTGGTCTTTCTTT. Encoded protein: CASIFAPQAEWSFF.

Concerning this clonotype: It may be a read error: a sequence one base away is much more abundant. This chain uses TRBV11-3 with TRBJ2-3; 7 bases map to TRBD2. The V gene's germline CDR1 is SGHNT and CDR2 YENEEA. The CDR3 length is 15 residues. CDR3 nucleotide sequence: TGTGCCAGCAGCTTAGCTAGCGGTCTCACAGATACGCATTATTTT. Protein: CASSLASGLTDTHYF.

This clonotype came up many times. V gene TRBV12-3 or TRBV12-4 combines with J gene TRBJ2-3; TRBD2 aligns across 11 bases. With 5 bases clipped from V and 2 bases from J, the junction kept 9 bases outside the gene matches. The CDR3 runs to 17 residues. Here the CDR3 reads CASSTRVAGGSTDTQYF. Here the CDR3 DNA reads TGTGCCAGCAGTACCCGAGTAGCGGGAGGGTCCACAGATACGCAGTATTTT.

As regards this clonotype: It differs at one base from a far larger clone, so likely a read error. This chain links TRBV27 with TRBJ2-3; 7 positions agree with TRBD2. CDR1 MNHEY and CDR2 SMNVEV come from the germline V gene (reference sequence). This CDR3 has 15 residues. V shed 5 bases, J shed 2 bases, and the junction held 7 bases outside the gene matches. The CDR3 spells CASSERAGDTDTQYF. CDR3 bases: TGTGCCAGCAGTGAAAGGGCGGGAGACACAGATACGCAGTATTTT.

The rearrangement joins TRBV5-1 to TRBJ2-1; D perhaps matches TRBD2 (6 bases). CDR3 size: 14 residues. V lost 7 bases and J 2 bases, leaving 13 bases between the germline ends. CDR1 is SGHRS, CDR2 YFSETQ, per germline. This CDR3 is CASSTSITYNEQFF. In nucleotides, the CDR3 is TGCGCCAGCTCTACTAGCATTACCTACAATGAGCAGTTCTTC.

This clonotype is medium-sized. The chain is built from TRBV5-1 and TRBJ2-3; the D is unclear. CDR1 and CDR2 (germline): SGHRS, YFSETQ. The V end was cut by 2 bases, the J end by 6 bases, with 13 bases between. CDR3 length equals 14 residues. The CDR3 loop is CASSFLWSRDTQYF. CDR3 sequence (DNA): TGCGCCAGCAGCTTCCTATGGTCGAGGGATACGCAGTATTTT.

At least ten counts were recorded for this clonotype. V gene TRBV11-3 combines with J gene TRBJ1-5, with D possibly TRBD1 on 6 matching bases. The CDR3 covers 13 residues. The germline V gene has CDR1 SGHNT and CDR2 YENEEA. V gave up 8 bases and J gave up 5 bases, with 13 bases separating them. CDR3 sequence: CASGGGGDQPQHF. CDR3 bases: TGTGCCAGCGGCGGGGGGGGCGATCAGCCCCAGCATTTT.

This clonotype was detected many times. V usage is TRBV7-8 and J usage is TRBJ2-7; 9 nucleotides match TRBD2. The CDR3 length is 15 residues. Unmatched junction bases numbered 15, after V lost 6 bases and J lost 9 bases. CDR1 is SGHVS and CDR2 is FQNEAQ in the germline V gene. The CDR3 DNA reads as TGTGCCAGCAGTTACCTGATTGGGACTAGCCTTTCGCAGTACTTC. It translates to CASSYLIGTSLSQYF.

This clonotype is deemed medium-sized. The chain uses TRBV27 and TRBJ2-7; D is perhaps TRBD1 (6 bases). The CDR3 runs 13 residues. CDR1 is MNHEY and CDR2 is SMNVEV in the germline V gene (reference sequence). V was cut by 6 bases and J by 3 bases, with 12 bases left in between. The CDR3 is CASRSGARYEQYF. In nucleotides, the CDR3 is TGTGCCAGCAGATCAGGGGCCCGCTACGAGCAGTACTTC.

The rearrangement joins TRBV7-3 to TRBJ2-7; D may correspond to TRBD1 or TRBD2 (5 bases each). Germline-derived CDR1 and CDR2 are SGHTA and FQGTGA. The CDR3 runs 14 residues. V lost 6 bases and J lost 4, with 16 bases in between. CDR3 loop: CASSSRGTSYEQYF. The CDR3 region has the DNA TGTGCCAGCAGTTCTAGAGGGACGTCATACGAGCAGTACTTC.

This clonotype has at least ten counts. The chain couples TRBV4-1 to TRBJ1-6; no firm D call. The CDR3 extends over 17 amino acids. Trimming left V 0 bases short and J 0 bases short, with 9 bases between. In germline, CDR1 is MGHRA, CDR2 YSYEKL. The CDR3 loop reads CASSQEPDFSYNSPLHF. The DNA for the CDR3 is TGCGCCAGCAGCCAAGAACCCGATTTCTCCTATAATTCACCCCTCCACTTT.

Notes on this clonotype: This may come from a read error, since a much larger clone is one base off. This chain connects TRBV29-1 to TRBJ2-5; D possibly corresponds to TRBD2 (6 bases). This CDR3 contains 14 residues. V gave up 3 bases and J gave up 3 bases, with 14 bases separating them. Germline V gene data show CDR1 as SQVTM and CDR2 as ANQGSEA. Written as DNA, the CDR3 is TGCAGCGTTGAGGGTGTGGAGGGAAAAGAGACCCAGTACTTC. Translating gives CSVEGVEGKETQYF.

This chain links TRBV5-1 with TRBJ2-3; D not certain. Deletions cut 6 bases from V and 5 bases from J, with 19 bases between. Germline V gene sequence: CDR1 SGHRS, CDR2 YFSETQ. The CDR3 is made up of 15 amino acids. The CDR3 reads CASKDCSSGIDTQYF. The CDR3 DNA reads as TGCGCCAGCAAGGATTGCAGTTCGGGCATAGATACGCAGTATTTT.

About this clonotype itself: The junction shows a germline mismatch at one end, possibly a read error. The chain recombines TRBV6-1 with TRBJ2-2, with TRBD2 matching 8 bases. This CDR3 contains 14 residues. Germline CDR1 is MNHNS and CDR2 is SASEGT. CDR3 nucleotide sequence: TGTGCCAGCAGGAGCGGGGGTTTTGGCTGGGATCTGTTTTTT. This translates into CASRSGGFGWDLFF.

With regard to this clonotype: Since a much larger clone is just one base distant, this may be a read error. The chain employs TRBV6-2 or TRBV6-3 and TRBJ2-7; 8 bases agree with TRBD2. The CDR3 spans 15 residues. Germline CDR1 reads MNHEY; CDR2 reads SVGEGT. CDR3 nucleotides: TGTGTCAGCGGGCGTGGACTAGCTGGCAGCTACGAGCAGTACGTC. Its protein product is CVSGRGLAGSYEQYV.

In regard to this clonotype: It differs at one base from a far larger clone, so likely a read error. The gene calls are TRBV6-4 and TRBJ2-7, with 9 bases matching TRBD1. After removal of 9 bases from V and 2 bases from J, the junction contained 5 bases not matched to a gene. This CDR3 comprises 13 residues. Germline loops: CDR1 MRHNA, CDR2 SNTAGT. The CDR3: CARGRTGAYEQYF. The CDR3 bases are TGTGCCAGAGGTAGGACAGGGGCCTACGAGCAGTACTTC.

This chain connects TRBV10-3 to TRBJ2-2; 10 bases match TRBD1. The CDR3 has 17 amino acids. J lost 3 bases, V lost 6 bases, and 10 bases had no gene match. CDR1 is ENHRY, CDR2 SYGVKD, per germline. CDR3 protein: CAISFRTGGIDTGELFF. The CDR3 coding sequence is TGTGCCATCAGCTTTAGGACAGGGGGAATTGACACCGGGGAGCTGTTTTTT.

By share, this clonotype ranks as medium-sized. This chain connects TRBV5-1 to TRBJ2-3, with 7 bases matching TRBD1. This CDR3 is 15 amino acids long. The V gene end was trimmed by 4 bases and the J gene end by 6 bases; junction bases not matched to a gene: 11. Germline V gene lookup returns CDR1 SGHRS and CDR2 YFSETQ. The CDR3 nucleotides read TGCGCCAGCAGCAGGGGACAGCCCCCATACGATACGCAGTATTTT. Translated: CASSRGQPPYDTQYF.

V and J are TRBV6-1 and TRBJ2-3, with TRBD2 identical over 12 bases. This CDR3 is 15 amino acids long. V shed 6 bases and J 8 bases; nucleotides not matched to a gene: 9. Per germline, CDR1 MNHNS and CDR2 SASEGT. The CDR3 sequence: CASRVTSGSYGTQYF. In nucleotides, the CDR3 is TGTGCCAGCAGGGTGACTAGCGGGAGTTACGGTACGCAGTATTTT.

There are many counts of this clonotype. V usage is TRBV12-3 or TRBV12-4 and J usage is TRBJ2-1; TRBD1 agrees at 9 bases. With V trimmed by 5 bases and J by 6 bases, 5 bases remained unmatched. The CDR3 loop spans 14 amino acids. The DNA of the CDR3 is TGTGCCAGCAGTCCGCCGGGACAGGGCAATGAGCAGTTCTTC. This codes for CASSPPGQGNEQFF.

Concerning this clonotype itself: A far more abundant clone sits one base away, making this likely a read error. The chain employs TRBV6-4 and TRBJ2-2, with a weak D call TRBD1 (5 bases). Germline V gene sequence: CDR1 MRHNA, CDR2 SNTAGT. The CDR3 is 16 residues long. The CDR3 is CASSYSDMLNTGELFF. Here the CDR3 DNA reads TGTGCCAGCAGTTACTCGGACATGTTGAACACCGGGGAGCTGTTTTTT.